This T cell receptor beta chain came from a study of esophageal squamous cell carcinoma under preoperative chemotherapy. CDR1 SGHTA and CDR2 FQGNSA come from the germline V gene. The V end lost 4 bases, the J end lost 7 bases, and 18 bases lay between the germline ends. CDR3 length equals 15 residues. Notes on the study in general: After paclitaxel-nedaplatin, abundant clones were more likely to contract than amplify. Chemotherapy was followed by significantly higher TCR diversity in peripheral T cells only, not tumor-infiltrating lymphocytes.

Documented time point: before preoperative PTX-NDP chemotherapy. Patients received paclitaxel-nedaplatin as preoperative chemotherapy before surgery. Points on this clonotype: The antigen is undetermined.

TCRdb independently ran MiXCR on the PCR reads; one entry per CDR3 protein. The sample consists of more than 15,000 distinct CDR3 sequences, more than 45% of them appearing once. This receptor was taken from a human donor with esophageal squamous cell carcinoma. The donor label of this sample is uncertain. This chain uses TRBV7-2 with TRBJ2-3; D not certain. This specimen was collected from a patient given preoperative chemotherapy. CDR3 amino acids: CASSSPASTKYTQYF. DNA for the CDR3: TGTGCCAGCAGCTCCCCCGCGTCGACCAAGTATACGCAGTATTTT.